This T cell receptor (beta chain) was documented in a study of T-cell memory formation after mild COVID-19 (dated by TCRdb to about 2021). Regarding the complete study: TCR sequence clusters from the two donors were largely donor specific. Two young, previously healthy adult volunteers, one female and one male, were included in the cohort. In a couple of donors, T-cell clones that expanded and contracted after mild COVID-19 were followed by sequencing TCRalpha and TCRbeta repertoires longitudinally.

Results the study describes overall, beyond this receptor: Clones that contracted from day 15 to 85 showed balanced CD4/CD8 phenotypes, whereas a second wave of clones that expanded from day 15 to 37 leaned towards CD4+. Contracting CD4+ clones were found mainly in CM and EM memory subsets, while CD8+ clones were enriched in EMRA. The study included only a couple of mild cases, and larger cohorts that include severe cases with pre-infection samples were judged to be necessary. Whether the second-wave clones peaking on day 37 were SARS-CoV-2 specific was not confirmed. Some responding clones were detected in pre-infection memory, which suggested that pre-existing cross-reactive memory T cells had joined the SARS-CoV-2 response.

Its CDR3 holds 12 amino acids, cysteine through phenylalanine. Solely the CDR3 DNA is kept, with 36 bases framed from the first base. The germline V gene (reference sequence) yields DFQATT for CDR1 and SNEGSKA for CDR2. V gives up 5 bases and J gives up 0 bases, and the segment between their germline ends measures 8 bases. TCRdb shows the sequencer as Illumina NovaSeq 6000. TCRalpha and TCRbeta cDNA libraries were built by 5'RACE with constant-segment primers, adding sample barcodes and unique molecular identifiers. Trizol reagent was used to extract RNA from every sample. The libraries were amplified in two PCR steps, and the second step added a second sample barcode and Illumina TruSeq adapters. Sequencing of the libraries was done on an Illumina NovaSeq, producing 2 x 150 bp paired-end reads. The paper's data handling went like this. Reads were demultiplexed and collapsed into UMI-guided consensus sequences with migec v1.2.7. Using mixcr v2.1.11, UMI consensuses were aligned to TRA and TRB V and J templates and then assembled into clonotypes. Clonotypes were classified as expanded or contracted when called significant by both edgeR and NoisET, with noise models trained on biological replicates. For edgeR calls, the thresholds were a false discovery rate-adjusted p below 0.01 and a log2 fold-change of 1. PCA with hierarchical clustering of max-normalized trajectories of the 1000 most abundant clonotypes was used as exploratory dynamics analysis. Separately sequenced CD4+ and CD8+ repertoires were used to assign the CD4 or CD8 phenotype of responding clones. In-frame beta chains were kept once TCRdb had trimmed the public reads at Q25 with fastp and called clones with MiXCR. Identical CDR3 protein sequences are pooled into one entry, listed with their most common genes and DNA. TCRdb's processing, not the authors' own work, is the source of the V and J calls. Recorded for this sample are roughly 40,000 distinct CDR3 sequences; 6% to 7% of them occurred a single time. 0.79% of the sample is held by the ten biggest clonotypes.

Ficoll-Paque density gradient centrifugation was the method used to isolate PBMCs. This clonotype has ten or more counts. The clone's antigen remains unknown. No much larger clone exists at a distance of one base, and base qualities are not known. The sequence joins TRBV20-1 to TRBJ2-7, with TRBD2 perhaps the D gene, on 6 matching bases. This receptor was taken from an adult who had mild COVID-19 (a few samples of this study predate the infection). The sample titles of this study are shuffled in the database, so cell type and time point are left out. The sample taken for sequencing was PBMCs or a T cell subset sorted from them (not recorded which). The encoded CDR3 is CSAPGSSYEQYF. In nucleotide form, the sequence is TGCAGTGCTCCCGGGAGCTCCTACGAGCAGTACTTC.